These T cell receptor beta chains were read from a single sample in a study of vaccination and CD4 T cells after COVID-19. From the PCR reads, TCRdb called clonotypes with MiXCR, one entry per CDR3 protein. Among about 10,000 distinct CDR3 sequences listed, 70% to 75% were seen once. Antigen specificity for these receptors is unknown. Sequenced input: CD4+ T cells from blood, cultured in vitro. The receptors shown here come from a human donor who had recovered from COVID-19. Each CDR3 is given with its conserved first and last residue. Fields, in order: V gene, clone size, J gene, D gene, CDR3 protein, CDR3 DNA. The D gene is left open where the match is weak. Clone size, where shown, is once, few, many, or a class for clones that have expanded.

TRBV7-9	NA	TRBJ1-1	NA	CASSSWGRLTEAFF	TGTGCCAGCAGCTCGTGGGGACGTCTGACTGAAGCTTTCTTT
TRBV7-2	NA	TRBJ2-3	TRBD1	CASRDRGGTDTQYF	TGTGCCAGCAGAGACAGGGGCGGGACAGATACGCAGTATTTT
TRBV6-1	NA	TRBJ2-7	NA	CASSPGQGSYEQYF	TGTGCCAGCAGTCCGGGGCAGGGGTCCTACGAGCAGTACTTC
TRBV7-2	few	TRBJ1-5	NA	CASSLSGSGVQPQHF	TGTGCCAGCAGCTTATCGGGGAGTGGGGTTCAGCCCCAGCATTTT
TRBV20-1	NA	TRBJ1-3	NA	CSAKGVSGNTIYF	TGCAGTGCAAAGGGGGTTTCGGGAAACACCATATATTTT
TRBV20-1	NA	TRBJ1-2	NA	CSANDLPQGSYTF	TGCAGTGCCAACGACCTGCCCCAGGGTAGCTACACCTTC
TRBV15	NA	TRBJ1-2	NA	CATSRETVPGYGYTF	TGTGCCACCAGCAGAGAAACCGTTCCTGGCTATGGCTACACCTTC
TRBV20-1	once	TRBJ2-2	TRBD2	CSARDRTSGAGELFF	TGCAGTGCTAGAGACAGGACTAGCGGGGCCGGGGAGCTGTTTTTT
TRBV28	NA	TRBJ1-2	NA	CASSLSGIPLYGYTF	TGTGCCAGCAGTTTAAGCGGGATTCCACTATACGGCTACACCTTC
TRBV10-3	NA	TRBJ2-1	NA	CAISELQGGNEQFF	TGTGCCATCAGTGAGCTCCAGGGGGGGAATGAGCAGTTCTTC
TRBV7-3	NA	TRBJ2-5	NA	CASSSRVGETQYF	TGTGCCAGCAGCAGCAGGGTTGGTGAGACCCAGTACTTC
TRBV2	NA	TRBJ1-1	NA	CASRKHMNTEAFF	TGTGCCAGCAGGAAACACATGAACACTGAAGCTTTCTTT
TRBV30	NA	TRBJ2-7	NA	CAWSAGRSHYEQYF	TGTGCCTGGAGTGCGGGGAGGAGCCACTACGAGCAGTACTTC
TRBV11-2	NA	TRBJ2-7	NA	CASSSPRTVPYEQYF	TGTGCCAGCAGCTCACCTCGGACAGTGCCCTACGAGCAGTACTTC
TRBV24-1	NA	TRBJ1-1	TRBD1	CATSDDRQGRREAFF	TGTGCCACCAGTGATGACCGACAGGGGCGTAGGGAAGCTTTCTTT
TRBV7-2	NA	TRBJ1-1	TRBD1	CASSFPTGSNTEAFF	TGTGCCAGCAGCTTCCCGACAGGGTCGAACACTGAAGCTTTCTTT
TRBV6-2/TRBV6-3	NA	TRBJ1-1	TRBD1	CASSAQGALPAFF	TGTGCCAGCAGCGCTCAGGGGGCTCTCCCCGCTTTCTTT
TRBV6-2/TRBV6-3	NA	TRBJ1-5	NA	CASSYYGAGRDQPQHF	TGTGCCAGCAGTTATTATGGAGCAGGGCGGGATCAGCCCCAGCATTTT
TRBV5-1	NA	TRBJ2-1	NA	CASTSGLVWSYNEQFF	TGCGCCAGCACCTCGGGGCTAGTCTGGTCCTACAATGAGCAGTTCTTC
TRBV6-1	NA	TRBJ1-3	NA	CASGQQGFGGNTIYF	TGTGCCAGCGGGCAACAGGGTTTCGGGGGAAACACCATATATTTT
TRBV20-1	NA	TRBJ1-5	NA	CSAQGSRNQPQHF	TGCAGTGCCCAGGGATCTAGGAATCAGCCCCAGCATTTT
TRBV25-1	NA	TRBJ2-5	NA	CASSKGSGSLQETQYF	TGTGCCAGCAGTAAAGGCAGTGGAAGTCTTCAAGAGACCCAGTACTTC